A selection of T cell receptor beta chains follows, all from one sample in a study of CD8 T cells in Susac syndrome. TCRdb processed the immunoSEQ multiplex PCR reads anew with MiXCR; each CDR3 protein has one entry. The table records 150,000 to 250,000 distinct CDR3 sequences, about 95% of them present only once. The sample consisted of CD4+ T cells from PBMCs. The receptors originated from a human donor with multiple sclerosis. The CDR3 runs from the conserved cysteine through the conserved F or W. A D gene is named only where the DNA matches it firmly. Not every row has a clone size; where given, it reads once, few, many or a size class.

. TRBJ1-5 TRBV30 once TGTGCCTGGAGTCTCTCGGGTGGCCAGCCCCAGCATTTT CAWSLSGGQPQHF
TRBD2 TRBJ2-7 TRBV3-1 . TGTGCCAGCAGCCCCCTTTGTTTAGCGGGAGGGCCGTGCGAGCAGTACTTC CASSPLCLAGGPCEQYF
TRBD2 TRBJ2-1 TRBV6-2/TRBV6-3 . TGTGCCAGCAGAGGGAACGAGCGGGGATACAATGAGCAGTTCTTC CASRGNERGYNEQFF
TRBD2 TRBJ2-1 TRBV19 . TGTGCCAGTAGTACCTCTAGCGGGTACCACAATGAGCAGTTCTTC CASSTSSGYHNEQFF
. TRBJ2-1 TRBV3-1 . TGTGCCAGCAGCCACCGCAATGAGCAGTTCTTC CASSHRNEQFF
. TRBJ2-3 TRBV20-1 once TGCAGTGCTATGGGAACAGATACGCAGTATTTT CSAMGTDTQYF
TRBD1 TRBJ2-7 TRBV7-2 . TGTGCCAGCAGCTTACACGACAGGGTCGAGCAGTACTTC CASSLHDRVEQYF
TRBD1 TRBJ2-1 TRBV7-2 . TGTGCCAGCAGCCTTACCGGGACAGGGGCTTACAATGAGCAGTTCTTC CASSLTGTGAYNEQFF
. TRBJ2-7 TRBV3-1 . TGTGCCAGCAGCCAAGGTAACAGAGCCTACGAGCAGTACTTC CASSQGNRAYEQYF
. TRBJ2-5 TRBV4-1 . TGCGCCAGCAGCCAAGTTGCGGGGGCAGGGGAGACCCAGTACTTC CASSQVAGAGETQYF
. TRBJ2-7 TRBV20-1 once TGCAGTGCAAGCCTGGAGGGGGCGGGGGAGCAGTACTTC CSASLEGAGEQYF
. TRBJ1-3 TRBV7-9 . TGTGCCAGCGAACCCACGGGGAGCTCTGGAAACACCATATATTTT CASEPTGSSGNTIYF
. TRBJ2-1 TRBV18 . TGTGCCAGCTCAGCGAGGGGGAATGAGCAGTTCTTC CASSARGNEQFF
. TRBJ1-1 TRBV20-1 . TGCAGTGCTAGAGGACAGCGTCAAGCTTTCTTT CSARGQRQAFF
. TRBJ2-1 TRBV20-1 . TGCAGTGCTAGTGTCTGGCGGGTAGAGAATGAGCAGTTCTTC CSASVWRVENEQFF
. TRBJ2-7 TRBV4-1 . TGCGCCAGCAGCCAAACCTCCGCTATCCGGTACGAGCAGTACTTC CASSQTSAIRYEQYF
. TRBJ1-2 TRBV2 . TGTGCCAGCAGTGGGGTGGCGGACTTCTATGGCTACACCTTC CASSGVADFYGYTF
TRBD1 TRBJ2-7 TRBV9 . TGTGCCAGCAGCGTGGGGACAGGGCGGATGCAGTACTTC CASSVGTGRMQYF
. TRBJ2-1 TRBV24-1 . TGTGCCACCAGTGATCCCCCAGGATACAATGAGCAGTTCTTC CATSDPPGYNEQFF
. TRBJ1-1 TRBV6-5 few TGTGCCAGCAGTTTCTGGGACCCGGAGGACACTGAAGCTTTCTTT CASSFWDPEDTEAFF
. TRBJ2-7 TRBV29-1 . TGCAGCGTTGAAGTCTCTGGGGCAGGAGGGTACGAGCAGTACTTC CSVEVSGAGGYEQYF
. TRBJ1-2 TRBV2 . TGTGCCAGCAGCTTGGCCACCCCCTGGACCTTC CASSLATPWTF
TRBD2 TRBJ2-7 TRBV5-4 . TGTGCCAGCAGCAAAGGAGGGACTAGCGGGAGATGGGGTGTGCAGTACTTC CASSKGGTSGRWGVQYF
TRBD1 TRBJ1-1 TRBV14 . TGTGCCAGCAGCCTCGGACAGGTGAACACTGAAGCTTTCTTT CASSLGQVNTEAFF
TRBD2 TRBJ2-1 TRBV12-3/TRBV12-4 . TGTGCCAGCAGTGCCACGGGACTAGCGGGAGCTAGGTTCTTC CASSATGLAGARFF
TRBD1 TRBJ1-5 TRBV29-1 . TGCAGCGTGCGACAGGGGACGGGCCAGCCCCAGCATTTT CSVRQGTGQPQHF
TRBD2 TRBJ2-1 TRBV30 . TGTGCCTGGAGCAAGACTAGCGTACAGTACAATGAGCAGTTCTTC CAWSKTSVQYNEQFF
. TRBJ1-1 TRBV3-1 once TGTGCCAGCAGCCTGCACGTCACACGAGGAAACACTGAAGCTTTCTTT CASSLHVTRGNTEAFF
TRBD2 TRBJ2-5 TRBV30 . TGTGCCTGGAGTCGAGGACTAGCGGGGGGGCCCTTAGAGACCCAGTACTTC CAWSRGLAGGPLETQYF
TRBD2 TRBJ2-3 TRBV27 . TGTGCCAGCAGTTTATCGGCGGCGGGGGGCACAGATACGCAGTATTTT CASSLSAAGGTDTQYF
. TRBJ1-5 TRBV12-3/TRBV12-4 . TGTGCCAGCAGTTCCCGTGGGGGACTCAATCAGCCCCAGCATTTT CASSSRGGLNQPQHF
. TRBJ1-2 TRBV27 . TGTGCCAGCAGGCCCGGACTTATCATCTATGGCTACACCTTC CASRPGLIIYGYTF